This T cell receptor (beta chain) originates from a study of CD8 T cells in ankylosing spondylitis (dated 2017 in TCRdb). General notes on the study: The study set out to find disease-linked TCR variants by profiling T cell receptor beta repertoires in ankylosing spondylitis patients and healthy donors. The full study cohort comprised around 25 ankylosing spondylitis patients and some 100 healthy donors. Peripheral blood was sampled, and synovial fluid was additionally collected from ankylosing spondylitis patients. What the research found in general, with its limitations: According to the report, matched synovial fluid samples from ankylosing spondylitis patients were significantly enriched for the disease-linked clones. Blood from ankylosing spondylitis patients appeared to be characterized by a TCR beta motif composed of under 10 highly homologous amino acid variants. Some motif variants were previously reported in synovial fluid and blood of reactive arthritis patients, suggesting common disease-initiation mechanisms. The disease-linked clones showed a CD8+ phenotype and occurred at relatively low frequencies in peripheral blood.

This clonotype has more than one count but fewer than ten. Its antigen remains unidentified. No qualities accompany the bases; no much larger clone lies one base away. Data came from an Illumina HiSeq 2500. Quantitative 5'-RACE with molecular barcodes was the method used to prepare the TCR beta libraries. On the authors' methods: A new computational method based on a probabilistic model of VDJ rearrangement was used to identify disease-linked TCR variants. TCRdb's own reprocessing of the public reads used fastp at Q25 and MiXCR and kept productive beta chains. Records with the same CDR3 protein are collapsed into one entry carrying the most frequent genes and DNA. TCRdb, rather than the study authors, made the V and J calls. In all, the sample holds about 160,000 distinct CDR3 sequences, and around 19% of those were seen once. Approximately 8% of the sample comes from the top ten. Including cysteine and phenylalanine, the CDR3 has 16 amino acids. Only the CDR3 portion is preserved as DNA: 48 bases, with reading frame beginning at the first base. CDR1 and CDR2, per the germline V gene (reference sequence), are SGHAT and FQDESV. V is clipped by 2 bases and J by 4 bases, and the sequence between their germline boundaries is 18 bases long.

The chain is assembled from TRBV11-1 and TRBJ2-7; the D gene cannot be resolved reliably. The sequence was obtained from a male donor with ankylosing spondylitis or in good health (not recorded which). What was sequenced was blood, either unsorted or a sorted T cell fraction (not recorded which). The CDR3 protein sequence reads: CASSLKILPGIYEQYF. The base sequence is TGTGCCAGCAGCTTAAAAATCCTCCCGGGTATTTACGAGCAGTACTTC.